This T cell receptor beta chain is from a study of cytomegalovirus exposure and HLA in healthy donors. The PCR used 60 Vbeta and 13 Jbeta primers. Assay: immunoSEQ multiplex PCR; the TCRdb copy retains only in-frame clones and omits some. The sample records about 160,000 clones, roughly 80% being singletons. Per the germline V gene, CDR1 is SGHTA and CDR2 is FQGNSA. V lost 5 bases and J lost 3; bases outside the gene matches: 2. The length of the CDR3 is 13 residues. This TCR came from a male donor in good health and CMV-seropositive. This chain joins TRBV7-2 and TRBJ1-1; 8 nucleotides line up with TRBD1. The sequenced sample consisted of PBMCs. The CDR3 sequence is CASSQQGDTEAFF. The DNA for the CDR3 is TGTGCCAGCAGCCAACAGGGGGACACTGAAGCTTTCTTT.